This T cell receptor (beta chain) was observed in a study of early T cells in non-severe SARS-CoV-2 infection. Study at large: The authors sequenced bulk RNA from unsorted whole blood, leaving chains unpaired. Study-level points and caveats: VDJdb matching skewed toward anti-spike CD8 responses, missing private and CD4 specificities.

This clonotype showed up just a few times. The antigen is undetermined. Unique molecular identifiers were added to individual cDNA molecules. TCRdb re-called the 5' RACE reads with MiXCR, one entry per CDR3 protein. Of tens of thousands of distinct CDR3 sequences listed, 5% are singletons. The sample comprised whole blood. The sequence was obtained from an adult who was a healthcare worker with PCR-confirmed SARS-CoV-2 infection or an uninfected control (not recorded which).

DNA for the CDR3: TGTGCCAGCAGCCCGGGACAGGGACAAGCACGTGAGCAGTACTTC. It yields the protein CASSPGQGQAREQYF. The V call is TRBV7-9, the J call TRBJ2-7; TRBD1 agrees at 9 bases. V was clipped by 5 bases and J by 7 bases; unmatched bases: 12. CDR3 size: 15 residues. Germline CDR1 SEHNR, CDR2 FQNEAQ (reference sequence).